The 13 T cell receptor beta chains given below trace back to one sample, sequenced in a study of blood T cells in healthy people across ages. Primers used in a second PCR of about 7 to 12 cycles were a sample-barcoded 5' primer and a J-beta primer mix. TCRdb reprocessed the 5' RACE reads with MiXCR, giving one entry per CDR3 protein. Here the sample spans 1.2 million to 1.5 million distinct CDR3 sequences, roughly 60% being singletons. The specimen sequenced was blood. Every receptor here comes from a man in his late teens or twenties in good health.

V usage is TRBV5-1 and J usage is TRBJ2-1; D is possibly TRBD1 (6 bases). The CDR3 consists of 17 residues. The germline V gene has CDR1 SGHRS and CDR2 YFSETQ. The V end lost 3 bases, the J end lost 6 bases, and 22 bases lay between the germline ends. Here the CDR3 reads CASSYHNYDRTSNEQFF. In DNA, the CDR3 is TGCGCCAGCAGCTACCACAATTATGACAGGACCTCCAATGAGCAGTTCTTC.

V and J are TRBV2 and TRBJ1-2; no definite D call. V lost 5 bases and J 3 bases, leaving 16 bases between the germline ends. This CDR3 is 15 amino acids long. Germline values: CDR1 SNHLY, CDR2 FYNNEI. The CDR3, as DNA: TGTGCCAGCAGTATTGTTTCAGGAGACCACTATGGCTACACCTTC. Amino acids: CASSIVSGDHYGYTF.

The V gene is TRBV4-1, the J gene TRBJ1-5; D gene unclear. In germline, CDR1 is MGHRA, CDR2 YSYEKL. CDR3 length equals 16 residues. V lost 5 bases, J lost 2 bases, and 16 bases lay in between. The DNA for the CDR3 is TGCGCCAGCAGCTCGTCCAGGATAAGGGGCAATCAGCCCCAGCATTTT. It encodes CASSSSRIRGNQPQHF.

The table lists this clonotype with a few counts. The chain is built from TRBV29-1 and TRBJ2-5, with 7 nucleotides matching TRBD2. Trimming took 3 bases from V and 2 from J; bases not matched to a gene: 6. CDR1 SQVTM and CDR2 ANQGSEA come from the germline V gene. There are 14 residues in the CDR3. As DNA, the CDR3 is TGCAGCGTTGAGGGCGGGAGTATTCAAGAGACCCAGTACTTC. Translated: CSVEGGSIQETQYF.

The rearrangement uses TRBV27 and TRBJ1-2; 7 bases align to TRBD1. This CDR3 has 14 amino acids. Trimming cost V 6 bases and J 8 bases; bases outside gene matches: 12. CDR1 is MNHEY, CDR2 SMNVEV, per germline (reference sequence). The CDR3 DNA is TGTGCCAGCAGACCCGCAACAGGGGCCTGGGGCTACACCTTC. This sequence encodes CASRPATGAWGYTF.

The chain is built from TRBV12-3 or TRBV12-4 and TRBJ1-6; 11 bases are shared with TRBD1. Trimming took 6 bases from V and 6 from J; bases not matched to a gene: 7. The CDR3 has 16 amino acids. In nucleotides, the CDR3 is TGTGCCAGCAGCCCGGACAGGGGGCGTCCTAATTCACCCCTCCACTTT. As protein: CASSPDRGRPNSPLHF.

The chain is built from TRBV28 and TRBJ1-2; D might be TRBD1 (6 bases). Germline V gene lookup returns CDR1 MDHEN and CDR2 SYDVKM. The CDR3 is 15 residues long. The V end was cut by 4 bases, the J end by 6 bases, with 18 bases between. The CDR3 sequence: CASSSLPRTGHGYTF. The CDR3 bases are TGTGCCAGCAGTTCTCTACCCAGAACAGGGCATGGCTACACCTTC.

The chain carries TRBV29-1 and TRBJ1-2; D gene ambiguous. The CDR3 has 11 residues. In germline, CDR1 is SQVTM, CDR2 ANQGSEA. The V gene lost 1 base and the J gene lost 4 bases, with 4 bases spanning the gap. CDR3: CSVEGLYGYTF. The CDR3 DNA sequence: TGCAGCGTTGAAGGCCTCTATGGCTACACCTTC.

There are a few counts of this clonotype. The J gene is TRBJ2-7, the V gene TRBV29-1, with a weak D call TRBD2 (6 bases). The V gene's germline CDR1 is SQVTM and CDR2 ANQGSEA. The CDR3 consists of 13 residues. Between the trimmed V and J ends, which lost 3 bases and 0 bases, there was a span of 9 bases. CDR3 coding DNA: TGCAGCGTTGACGTGCGGGACTCCTACGAGCAGTACTTC. Its translation is CSVDVRDSYEQYF.

This rearrangement joins TRBV28 to TRBJ2-7; the D gene is possibly TRBD1 (6 bases). The CDR3 has 14 residues. Germline V gene sequence: CDR1 MDHEN, CDR2 SYDVKM. V lost 5 bases, J lost 6 bases, and 17 bases lay in between. The CDR3 protein is CASSIGARGGEQYF. The CDR3 region has the DNA TGTGCCAGCAGTATCGGGGCCAGGGGCGGCGAGCAGTACTTC. The whole variable domain, remainder taken from reference TRBV28 and TRBJ2-7, is DVKVTQSSRYLVKRTGEKVFLECVQDMDHENMFWYRQDPGLGLRLIYFSYDVKMKEKGDIPEGYSVSREKKERFSLILESASTNQTSMYLCASSIGARGGEQYFGPGTRLTVT.

CDR3 sequence (DNA): TGTGCCAGCAGCAATCGGGACTACACCTACAATGAGCAGTTCTTC. It is translated as CASSNRDYTYNEQFF. The chain employs TRBV11-2 and TRBJ2-1, with TRBD2 matching 7 bases. The germline gives CDR1 SGHAT, CDR2 FQNNGV. Trimming took 5 bases from V and 2 from J; bases not matched to a gene: 6. This CDR3 comprises 15 residues.

The chain employs TRBV4-1 and TRBJ2-3, with 8 nucleotides matching TRBD1. Losses at the gene ends were 1 base for V and 3 bases for J; bases not matched to a gene: 9. From germline, CDR1 is MGHRA and CDR2 YSYEKL. The CDR3 runs to 17 residues. CDR3 in amino acids: CASSQGPGGRRTDTQYF. CDR3 nucleotide sequence: TGCGCCAGCAGCCAAGGCCCAGGGGGCAGAAGGACAGATACGCAGTATTTT.

The CDR3 DNA reads TGCAGTGCTAGTTTACAGGGCTTGGGTACGCAGTATTTT. It translates to CSASLQGLGTQYF. The chain couples TRBV20-1 to TRBJ2-3, with D possibly matching TRBD1 (6 bases). The ends were cut back, 3 bases at V and 8 bases at J, with 15 bases in the middle. CDR1 is DFQATT, CDR2 SNEGSKA, per germline (reference sequence). CDR3 size: 13 residues.